This T cell receptor (beta chain) comes out of a study of liver allograft versus peripheral blood T cells. Study information: Comparing T cell receptor repertoires in transplanted livers with those in recipients' peripheral blood was part of the design. Overall study results and limits: Within liver allografts, T cell receptor repertoires were reportedly different from those in peripheral blood.

On this clonotype itself: The target antigen is unknown.

Trimming took off 8 bases at V and 4 bases at J, with 14 bases between the two ends. From germline, CDR1 is SGHTA and CDR2 FQGNSA. The CDR3 runs to 13 residues. TCRdb fed the reads into MiXCR, producing one record per CDR3 protein. The sample has over 9,000 distinct CDR3 sequences, 20% to 30% seen once. This TCR was sampled from a human patient who had a liver transplant. The graft donor may have contributed some T cells. The rearrangement joins TRBV7-2 to TRBJ1-1; no clear D gene. The CDR3 sequence is CASGQSGLTEAFF. The CDR3 nucleotides are TGTGCCAGCGGCCAGTCAGGACTCACTGAAGCTTTCTTT.